This TCR beta chain was identified in a study of T cell responses to AZD1222 COVID-19 vaccine. Looked up from germline, CDR1 is KGHDR and CDR2 is SFDVKD. The CDR3 is 13 residues long. Trimming left V 4 bases short and J 8 bases short, with 10 bases between. Study outcomes and limitations: Repertoires were collected only later (after the peak T cell response had occurred). White British people made up most donors, females outnumbered males, and clonal diversity was possibly underestimated. Only 6 or 7 people who got AZD1222 tested seropositive at baseline.

Assay used: immunoSEQ multiplex PCR; TCRdb lists only in-frame clones, some missing. The profile covers fewer than 150,000 clones, with approximately 88% appearing a single time and 6.5% taken by the ten largest. With respect to this clone: Its antigen is still unknown.

The chain employs TRBV24-1 and TRBJ2-2; perhaps TRBD1 as D (6 bases). Here the sequenced sample was peripheral blood, taken 28 days after the second AZD1222 dose. This sequence was found in an adult who received the AZD1222 COVID-19 vaccine. The CDR3 reads CATSETGLGELFF. CDR3 coding DNA: TGTGCCACCAGTGAGACAGGTCTTGGGGAGCTGTTTTTT.